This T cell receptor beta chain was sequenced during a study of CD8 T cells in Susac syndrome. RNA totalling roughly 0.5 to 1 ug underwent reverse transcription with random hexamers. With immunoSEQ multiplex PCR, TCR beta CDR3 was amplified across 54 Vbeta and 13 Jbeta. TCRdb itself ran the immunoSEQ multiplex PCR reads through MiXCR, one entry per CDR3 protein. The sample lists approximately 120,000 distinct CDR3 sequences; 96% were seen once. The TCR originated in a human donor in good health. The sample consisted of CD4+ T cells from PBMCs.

The CDR3 nucleotides are TGTGCCAGCAGTTCTACTACCTTAGCCAAAAACATTCAGTACTTC. It codes for CASSSTTLAKNIQYF. The chain is built from TRBV28 and TRBJ2-4; D gene uncertain. CDR1 MDHEN and CDR2 SYDVKM come from the germline V gene. The CDR3 spans 15 residues. V dropped 4 bases and J dropped 0 bases, with 10 bases sitting between them.